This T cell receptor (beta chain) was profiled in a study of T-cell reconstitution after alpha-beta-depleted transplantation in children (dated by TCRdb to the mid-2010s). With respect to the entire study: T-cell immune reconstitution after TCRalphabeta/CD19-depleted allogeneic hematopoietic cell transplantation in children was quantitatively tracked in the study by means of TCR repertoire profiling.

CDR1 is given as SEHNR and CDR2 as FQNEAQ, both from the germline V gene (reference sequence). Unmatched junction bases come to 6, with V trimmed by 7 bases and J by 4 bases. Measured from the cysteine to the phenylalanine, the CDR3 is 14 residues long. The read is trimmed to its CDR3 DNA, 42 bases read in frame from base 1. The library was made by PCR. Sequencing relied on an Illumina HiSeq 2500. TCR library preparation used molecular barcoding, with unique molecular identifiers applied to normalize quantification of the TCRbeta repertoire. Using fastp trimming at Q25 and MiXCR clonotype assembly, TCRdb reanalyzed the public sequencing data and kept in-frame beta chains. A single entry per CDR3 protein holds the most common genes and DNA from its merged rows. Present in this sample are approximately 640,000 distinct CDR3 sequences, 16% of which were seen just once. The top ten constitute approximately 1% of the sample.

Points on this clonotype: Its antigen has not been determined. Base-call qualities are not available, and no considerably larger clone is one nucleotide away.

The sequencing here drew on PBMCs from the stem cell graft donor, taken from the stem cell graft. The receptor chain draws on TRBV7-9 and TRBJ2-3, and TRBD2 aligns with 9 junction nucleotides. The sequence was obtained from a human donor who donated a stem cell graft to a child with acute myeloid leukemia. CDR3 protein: CASNPGGGADTQYF. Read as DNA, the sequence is TGTGCCAGCAATCCCGGCGGGGGGGCAGATACGCAGTATTTT.